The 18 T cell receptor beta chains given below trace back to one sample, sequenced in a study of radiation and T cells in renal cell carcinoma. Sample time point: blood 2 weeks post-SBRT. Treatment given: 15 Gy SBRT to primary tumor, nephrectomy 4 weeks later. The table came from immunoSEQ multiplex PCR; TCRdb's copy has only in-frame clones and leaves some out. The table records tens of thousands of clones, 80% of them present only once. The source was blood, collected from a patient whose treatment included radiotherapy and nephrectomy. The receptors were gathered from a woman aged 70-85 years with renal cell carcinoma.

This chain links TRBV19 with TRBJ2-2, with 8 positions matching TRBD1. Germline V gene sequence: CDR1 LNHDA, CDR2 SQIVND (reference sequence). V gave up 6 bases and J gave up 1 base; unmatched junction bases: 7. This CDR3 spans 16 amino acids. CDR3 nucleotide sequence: TGTGCCAGTAGCCCGACAGGGGACCTGAACACCGGGGAGCTGTTTTTT. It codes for CASSPTGDLNTGELFF.

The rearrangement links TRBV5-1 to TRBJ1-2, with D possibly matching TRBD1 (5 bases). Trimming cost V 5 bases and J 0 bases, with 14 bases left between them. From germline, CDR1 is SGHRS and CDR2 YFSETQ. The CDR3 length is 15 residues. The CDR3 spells CASRVGEIANYGYTF. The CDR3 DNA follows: TGCGCCAGCAGAGTGGGGGAGATCGCTAACTATGGCTACACCTTC.

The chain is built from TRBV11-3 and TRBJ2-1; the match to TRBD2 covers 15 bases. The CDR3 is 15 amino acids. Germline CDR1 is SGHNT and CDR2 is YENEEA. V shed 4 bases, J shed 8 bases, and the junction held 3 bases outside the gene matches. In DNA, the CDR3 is TGTGCCAGCAGCTCCGGGACTAGCGGGAGGTATGAGCAGTTCTTC. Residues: CASSSGTSGRYEQFF.

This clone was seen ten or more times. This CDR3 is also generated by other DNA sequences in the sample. The CDR3: CASSGRGPGELFF. CDR3 sequence (DNA): TGTGCCAGCAGCGGGAGGGGGCCTGGGGAGCTGTTTTTT. The J gene is TRBJ2-2, the V gene TRBV9, with D possibly matching TRBD1 (7 bases). Trimming stripped 3 bases from V and 8 bases from J, with 11 bases between. The germline V gene has CDR1 SGDLS and CDR2 YYNGEE. CDR3 length: 13 residues.

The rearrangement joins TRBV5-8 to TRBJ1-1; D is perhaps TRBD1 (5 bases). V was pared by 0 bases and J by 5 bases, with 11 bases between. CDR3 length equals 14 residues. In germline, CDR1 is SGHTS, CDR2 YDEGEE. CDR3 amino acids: CASSLGRARTEAFF. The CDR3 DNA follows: TGTGCCAGCAGCTTGGGCAGGGCGAGGACTGAAGCTTTCTTT.

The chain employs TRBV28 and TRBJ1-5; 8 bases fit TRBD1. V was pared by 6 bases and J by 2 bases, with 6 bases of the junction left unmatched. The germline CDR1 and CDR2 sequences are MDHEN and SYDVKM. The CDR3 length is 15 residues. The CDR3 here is CASSLGQVGNQPQHF. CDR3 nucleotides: TGTGCCAGCAGCCTGGGACAGGTGGGCAATCAGCCCCAGCATTTT.

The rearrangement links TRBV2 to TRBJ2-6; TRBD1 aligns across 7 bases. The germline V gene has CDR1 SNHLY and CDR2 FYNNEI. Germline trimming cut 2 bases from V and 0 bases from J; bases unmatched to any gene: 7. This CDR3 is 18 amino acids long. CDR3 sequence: CASSENPGGSSGANVLTF. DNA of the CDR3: TGTGCCAGCAGTGAAAACCCAGGGGGAAGCTCTGGGGCCAACGTCCTGACTTTC.

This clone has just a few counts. The CDR3 is CASSIIETSGYNEQFF. CDR3 in DNA: TGTGCCAGTAGTATAATTGAGACTAGCGGATACAATGAGCAGTTCTTC. This chain links TRBV19 with TRBJ2-1; 9 bases match TRBD2. V was pared by 2 bases and J by 4 bases, with 6 bases of the junction left unmatched. CDR3 size: 16 residues. Germline assignment: CDR1 LNHDA and CDR2 SQIVND (reference sequence).

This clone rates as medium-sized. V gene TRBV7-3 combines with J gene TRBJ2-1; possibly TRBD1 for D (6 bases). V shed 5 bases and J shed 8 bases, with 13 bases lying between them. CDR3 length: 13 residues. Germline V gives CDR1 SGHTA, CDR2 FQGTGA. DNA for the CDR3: TGTGCCAGCAGCCAGGGGAAAGTCCATGAGCAGTTCTTC. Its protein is CASSQGKVHEQFF.

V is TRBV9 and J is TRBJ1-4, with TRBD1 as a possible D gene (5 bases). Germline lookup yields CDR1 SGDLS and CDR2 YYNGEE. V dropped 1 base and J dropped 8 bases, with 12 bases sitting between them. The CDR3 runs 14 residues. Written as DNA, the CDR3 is TGTGCCAGCAGCGTATCGGGGCGGCGCGAAAAACTGTTTTTT. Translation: CASSVSGRREKLFF.

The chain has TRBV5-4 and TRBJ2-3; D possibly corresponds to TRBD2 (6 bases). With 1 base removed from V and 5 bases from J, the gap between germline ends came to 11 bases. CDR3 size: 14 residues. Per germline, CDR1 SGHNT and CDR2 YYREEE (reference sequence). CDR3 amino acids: CASSLPAGRDTQYF. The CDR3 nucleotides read TGTGCCAGCAGCTTGCCCGCCGGGAGAGATACGCAGTATTTT.

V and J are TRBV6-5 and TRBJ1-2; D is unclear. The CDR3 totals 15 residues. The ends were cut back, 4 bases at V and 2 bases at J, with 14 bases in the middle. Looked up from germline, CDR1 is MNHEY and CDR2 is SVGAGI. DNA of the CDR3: TGTGCCAGCAGTTCCCGGAGGTCGCAAAACTATGGCTACACCTTC. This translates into CASSSRRSQNYGYTF.

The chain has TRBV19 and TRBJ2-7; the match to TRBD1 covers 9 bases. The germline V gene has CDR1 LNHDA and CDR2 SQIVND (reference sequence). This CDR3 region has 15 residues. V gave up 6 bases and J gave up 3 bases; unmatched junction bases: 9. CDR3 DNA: TGTGCCAGTAGATACTCCACGGGACAGGGCTACGAGCAGTACTTC. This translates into CASRYSTGQGYEQYF.

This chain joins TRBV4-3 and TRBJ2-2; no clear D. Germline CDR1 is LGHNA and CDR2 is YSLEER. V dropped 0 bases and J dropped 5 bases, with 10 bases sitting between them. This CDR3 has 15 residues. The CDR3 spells CASSQDSLKTGELFF. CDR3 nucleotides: TGCGCCAGCAGCCAAGATTCCCTCAAAACCGGGGAGCTGTTTTTT.

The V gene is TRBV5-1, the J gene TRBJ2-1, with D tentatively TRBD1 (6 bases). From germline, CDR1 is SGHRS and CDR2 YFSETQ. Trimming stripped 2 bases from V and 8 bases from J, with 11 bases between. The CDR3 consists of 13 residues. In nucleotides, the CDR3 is TGCGCCAGCAGCTTTATGCAGGGGCATGAGCAGTTCTTC. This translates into CASSFMQGHEQFF.

As DNA, the CDR3 is TGTGCCAGCAGCTTAGGGCTAGCGGGAGATGAGACCCAGTACTTC. It specifies CASSLGLAGDETQYF. The gene calls are TRBV7-2 and TRBJ2-5; TRBD2 matches at 10 bases. CDR3 length equals 15 residues. V was pared by 1 base and J by 5 bases, with 4 bases of the junction left unmatched. CDR1 is SGHTA, CDR2 FQGNSA, per germline.

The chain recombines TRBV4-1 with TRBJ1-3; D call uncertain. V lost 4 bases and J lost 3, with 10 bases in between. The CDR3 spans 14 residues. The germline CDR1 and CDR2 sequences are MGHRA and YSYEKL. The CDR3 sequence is CASSPFSLGNTIYF. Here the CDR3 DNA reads TGCGCCAGCAGCCCATTTTCACTTGGAAACACCATATATTTT.

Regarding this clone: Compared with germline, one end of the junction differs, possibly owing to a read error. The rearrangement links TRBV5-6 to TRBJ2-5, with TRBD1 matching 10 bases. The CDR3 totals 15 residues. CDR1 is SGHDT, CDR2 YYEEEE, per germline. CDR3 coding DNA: TGTGCCAGCAGGTTGGGGACAGGGGAGGGGGAGACCCAGTACTTC. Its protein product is CASRLGTGEGETQYF.